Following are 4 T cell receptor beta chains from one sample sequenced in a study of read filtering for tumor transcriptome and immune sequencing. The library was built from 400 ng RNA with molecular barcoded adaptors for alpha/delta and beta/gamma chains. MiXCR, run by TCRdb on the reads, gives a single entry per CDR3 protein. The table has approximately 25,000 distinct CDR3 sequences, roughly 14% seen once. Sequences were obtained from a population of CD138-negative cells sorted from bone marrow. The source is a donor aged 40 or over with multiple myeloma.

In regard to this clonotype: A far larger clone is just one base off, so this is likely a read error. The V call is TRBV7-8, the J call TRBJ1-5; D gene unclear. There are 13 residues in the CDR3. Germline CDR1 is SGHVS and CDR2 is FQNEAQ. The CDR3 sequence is CVSSLSRGQPQHF. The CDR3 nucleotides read TGTGTCAGCAGCTTATCCCGCGGTCAGCCCCAGCATTTT.

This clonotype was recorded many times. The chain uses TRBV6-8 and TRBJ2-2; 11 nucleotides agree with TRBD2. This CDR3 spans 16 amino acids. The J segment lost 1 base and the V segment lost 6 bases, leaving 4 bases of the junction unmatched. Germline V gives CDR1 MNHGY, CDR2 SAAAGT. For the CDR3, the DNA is TGTGCCAGCAGATGGGGGACTAGCGGGAACACCGGGGAGCTGTTTTTT. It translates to CASRWGTSGNTGELFF.

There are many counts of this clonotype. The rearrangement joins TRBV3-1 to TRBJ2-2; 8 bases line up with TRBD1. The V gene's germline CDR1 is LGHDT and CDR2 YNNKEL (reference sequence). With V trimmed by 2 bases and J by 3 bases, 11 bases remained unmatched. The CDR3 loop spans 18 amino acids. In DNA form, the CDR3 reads TGTGCCAGCAGCCAACGTCGGACAGGGATGGCTTACACCGGGGAGCTGTTTTTT. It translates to CASSQRRTGMAYTGELFF.

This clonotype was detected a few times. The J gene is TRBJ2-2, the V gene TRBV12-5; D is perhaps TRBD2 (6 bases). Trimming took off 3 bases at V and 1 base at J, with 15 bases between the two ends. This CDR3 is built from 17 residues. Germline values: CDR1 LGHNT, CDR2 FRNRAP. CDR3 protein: CASGFLAETRNTGELFF. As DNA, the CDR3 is TGTGCTAGTGGTTTTTTAGCGGAAACCAGGAACACCGGGGAGCTGTTTTTT.